The clone carrying this T cell receptor beta chain was counted between two and nine times. Antigen specificity is unknown. The CDR3 is 12 residues long. Germline CDR1 and CDR2: DFQATT and SNEGSKA (reference sequence). V lost 0 bases and J lost 3, with 6 bases in between. This specimen belongs to a study of T cells after yellow fever vaccination. Background on the study: SMART-Seq v4 Ultra Low Input handled preparation of low-cell-number fractions.

TCR cDNA was made by 5'RACE template switching, adding a universal primer site and UMIs. One entry per CDR3 protein, called by TCRdb with MiXCR from the 5' RACE reads. The table shows hundreds of thousands of distinct CDR3 sequences, with around a sixth occurring only once. The study's findings and limits: Weaker, the secondary response peaked sooner, at day 5 versus 15.

This clonotype was obtained from a man between 18 and 35 years old who received the YFV17D yellow fever vaccine. The starting material was PBMCs, obtained before the yellow fever booster vaccination. The rearrangement joins TRBV20-1 to TRBJ2-7; D is unresolved. The CDR3 loop reads CSARDLNYEQYF. In DNA form, the CDR3 reads TGCAGTGCTAGAGACTTGAACTACGAGCAGTACTTC.